The rows below give T cell receptor beta chains drawn from one sample of a study of shared clonotypes between healthy human individuals. Profiling relied on immunoSEQ multiplex PCR, and the TCRdb table lists in-frame clones only, not all of them. In the table there are about 1,500,000 clones, more than 95% of which are singletons. What was sequenced was naive CD4+ T cells sorted from blood. The receptors come from a man aged 25-45 years in good health. Both conserved end residues are part of each CDR3. The D gene is left open where the match is weak. The size of a clone is reported for some rows only, either as once, few or many, or as a class for expanded clones.

>TRBJ2-3|.|.|TRBV6-6
TGTGCCATCCGGCGAGGAAGCACAGATACGCAGTATTTT
CAIRRGSTDTQYF
>TRBJ1-4|.|.|TRBV27
TGTGCCAGCAGTTCTCGGGGGACTAATGAAAAACTGTTTTTT
CASSSRGTNEKLFF
>TRBJ1-3|.|.|TRBV4-3
TGCGCCAGCAGCCAAGCCCCAGGCCACTCTGGAAACACCATATATTTT
CASSQAPGHSGNTIYF
>TRBJ2-6|.|.|TRBV10-3
TGTGCCATCCGACCGTCTGGGGCCAACGTCCTGACTTTC
CAIRPSGANVLTF
>TRBJ1-5|.|.|TRBV28
TGTGCCAGCAGTATTGATCAGCCCCAGCATTTT
CASSIDQPQHF
>TRBJ2-7|.|.|TRBV10-3
TGTGCCGCGACTAGTTCCCCGGGCTCCTACGAGCAGTACTTC
CAATSSPGSYEQYF
>TRBJ2-2|once|.|TRBV2
TGTGCCAGCAGTAGGTTTACCGGGGAGCTGTTTTTT
CASSRFTGELFF
>TRBJ2-3|.|.|TRBV5-6
TGTGCCAGCAGCGGGGGGGCTAGCACAGATACGCAGTATTTT
CASSGGASTDTQYF
>TRBJ2-1|.|.|TRBV5-1
TGCGCCAGCAGCTTGGAGTCCTACAATGAGCAGTTCTTC
CASSLESYNEQFF
>TRBJ2-5|.|.|TRBV18
TGTGCCAGCTCACCACTGGGTGCCCAAGAGACCCAGTACTTC
CASSPLGAQETQYF
>TRBJ2-7|.|.|TRBV2
TGTGCCAGCAGTGGAGACCCTCCCTACGAGCAGTACTTC
CASSGDPPYEQYF
>TRBJ2-3|.|TRBD2|TRBV19
TGTGCCAGTAGTTCCCGCGGTGCCTTGGGTTGGGCGGGAGGAGATACGCAGTATTTT
CASSSRGALGWAGGDTQYF
>TRBJ2-3|.|.|TRBV10-3
TGTGCCATCAGCCAGGCGCGGGACGGGGCAGATACGCAGTATTTT
CAISQARDGADTQYF
>TRBJ1-1|.|.|TRBV7-2
TGTGCCAGCAGCTTCGGACACGAGAACACTGAAGCTTTCTTT
CASSFGHENTEAFF
>TRBJ2-7|once|.|TRBV29-1
TGCAGCGTTACCGGGACGGTTTCCTACGAGCAGTACTTC
CSVTGTVSYEQYF
>TRBJ2-7|.|TRBD2|TRBV7-2
TGTGCCAGCAGGTCCTCGGCGGGAGGGGCCTACGAGCAGTACTTC
CASRSSAGGAYEQYF
>TRBJ2-7|.|TRBD2|TRBV19
TGTGCCAGTAGCTCGGGACTAGCGGCCTACGAGCAGTACTTC
CASSSGLAAYEQYF
>TRBJ2-3|.|TRBD2|TRBV2
TGTGCCAGCAGTGAAGCGGGAGGGAATGCGCAGTATTTT
CASSEAGGNAQYF
>TRBJ1-5|.|TRBD1|TRBV15
TGTGCCACCAGCGGGGGAGACAGGGGAAATCAGCCCCAGCATTTT
CATSGGDRGNQPQHF
>TRBJ2-3|once|.|TRBV5-4
TGTGCCAGCAGCTTGGGGAGCGGGTGGGCGGATACGCAGTATTTT
CASSLGSGWADTQYF
>TRBJ2-7|.|.|TRBV7-9
TGTGCCAGCAGCTTATTGGGAGGACTGCACTCCTACGAGCAGTACTTC
CASSLLGGLHSYEQYF
>TRBJ1-5|once|.|TRBV28
TGTGCCAGCAGCCCTCTGGGGAGACAAAATCAGCCCCAGCATTTT
CASSPLGRQNQPQHF
>TRBJ2-1|.|.|TRBV5-1
TGCGCCAGCAGCTTGGTCCGGAACAATGAGCAGTTCTTC
CASSLVRNNEQFF
>TRBJ2-7|.|.|TRBV7-9
TGTGCCAGCAGCCGCGGCGCTAGCGCGAGCAACTACGAGCAGTACTTC
CASSRGASASNYEQYF
>TRBJ1-4|.|.|TRBV18
TGTGCCAGCTCACCAGTCCAGCGCCAGGGGTTTGAAAAACTGTTTTTT
CASSPVQRQGFEKLFF